The text below deals with one T cell receptor (beta chain). This record comes from a study of glioma-infiltrating T cells after dendritic cell vaccination. Method: immunoSEQ multiplex PCR; TCRdb's copy keeps in-frame clones and lacks some. The repertoire holds about 90,000 clones, roughly four fifths seen once, with less than 8% in the top ten. The sample's time point: after dendritic cell vaccination, including at tumor progression/relapse. CDR1 is SGDLS and CDR2 is YYNGEE in the germline V gene. V was clipped by 4 bases and J by 0 bases, with 15 bases between them. This CDR3 is built from 16 residues.

Specimen: blood, collected after dendritic cell vaccination. The rearrangement links TRBV9 to TRBJ2-3; TRBD1 is a possible D gene (5 bases). The receptor was isolated from a human donor with glioblastoma. CDR3 region: CASSLWGGESTDTQYF. The CDR3 DNA reads as TGTGCCAGCAGCTTGTGGGGCGGTGAAAGCACAGATACGCAGTATTTT.